The entry below gives a single T cell receptor (beta chain) sequence along with its context. Its antigen is still unknown. Researchers took RNA transcripts and amplified TCR beta CDR3 regions from them. The workflow started with a first-round RT-PCR run with HTBI primers and then moved on to a second-round multiplex PCR. TCRdb reanalysed the multiplex PCR reads using MiXCR and keeps one entry per CDR3 protein. The sample shows 650,000 to 900,000 distinct CDR3 sequences, around 40% of them seen only once. The data are from a study of Graves' ophthalmopathy and Graves' hyperthyroidism. Findings and caveats of the study: Blood also carried most expanded thyroid clonotypes exceeding 0.001 frequency. Built on 13 signatures, a model told ophthalmopathy apart from stable hyperthyroidism with over 85% sensitivity and around 80% specificity.

Clinical symptoms and serum thyroxine were used for diagnosis; TRAb, thyroid ultrasound and orbital computed tomography were also relied on. The clonotype originates from an adult man with Graves' ophthalmopathy. What was sequenced was peripheral blood.

The CDR3 is CASSPERGTEAFF. DNA for the CDR3: TGCGCCAGCAGCCCTGAGAGGGGCACTGAAGCTTTCTTT. This sequence joins TRBV4-1 and TRBJ1-1; a weak D match, TRBD1 (5 bases). V lost 4 bases and J 4 bases, leaving 10 bases between the germline ends. Germline V lookup: CDR1 MGHRA, CDR2 YSYEKL. The CDR3 runs 13 residues.